The 20 T cell receptor beta chains below come from one sample, sequenced in a study of blood T cell repertoires in COVID-19 (dated by TCRdb to about 2020). Receptors were amplified or captured by the immunoSEQ multiplex PCR assay. Here the immuneACCESS table is served through TCRdb, limited to in-frame sequences with V and J called. Missing clones are a known gap in these copies; in checked studies unresolved V genes cover under half, and the rest lacks a known reason. The sample has about 38,000 clones on record, about three quarters of them singletons. Approximately 10% of the sample rests with the top ten. The material sequenced was peripheral blood. These TCRs come from a man aged 65 to 85 with COVID-19, enrolled during active disease.

This CDR3 reads CASQLRDGYTF. The CDR3, as DNA: TGTGCCAGCCAATTACGAGATGGCTACACCTTC. This chain links TRBV28 with TRBJ1-2; D not certain. V gave up 8 bases and J gave up 6 bases, with 10 bases separating them. Germline-derived CDR1 and CDR2 are MDHEN and SYDVKM. The CDR3 is 11 residues long.

The V and J genes are TRBV5-1 and TRBJ1-4; maybe TRBD1 (5 bases). The CDR3 spans 14 residues. Germline V gene data show CDR1 as SGHRS and CDR2 as YFSETQ. V was shortened by 2 bases and J by 8 bases, with 13 bases between the two germline ends. The CDR3 sequence: CASSLSDSGEKLFF. The CDR3 DNA follows: TGCGCCAGCAGCTTATCAGACAGCGGGGAAAAACTGTTTTTT.

This sequence joins TRBV11-2 and TRBJ1-1; D might be TRBD1 (5 bases). Germline assignment: CDR1 SGHAT and CDR2 FQNNGV. Trimming left V 2 bases short and J 5 bases short, with 6 bases between. CDR3 length: 12 residues. This CDR3 is CASSLQGTEAFF. As DNA, the CDR3 is TGTGCCAGCAGCTTACAGGGAACTGAAGCTTTCTTT.

This clone has more than one count but fewer than ten. The chain uses TRBV3-1 (or the pseudogene TRBV3-2) and TRBJ1-5, with 8 positions matching TRBD1. Trimming removed 5 bases from V and 2 bases from J; junction bases left unmatched: 5. This CDR3 is built from 15 residues. In germline, CDR1 is LGHDT, CDR2 YNNKEL (reference sequence). The CDR3 DNA reads as TGTGCCAGCAGCGGTGGGACAGGCGGCAATCAGCCCCAGCATTTT. Protein product: CASSGGTGGNQPQHF.

The sample holds one count of this clone. CDR3 amino acids: CASNRGSINEQFF. CDR3 DNA sequence: TGTGCCAGCAACCGGGGATCAATCAATGAGCAGTTCTTC. The chain uses TRBV25-1 and TRBJ2-1; weak D call: TRBD2 (5 bases). The CDR3 is 13 residues long. Deletions cut 7 bases from V and 6 bases from J, with 13 bases between. Germline loops: CDR1 MGHDK, CDR2 SYGVNS. Full variable domain (remainder filled in from reference TRBV25-1 and TRBJ2-1): EADIYQTPRYLVIGTGKKITLECSQTMGHDKMYWYQQDPGMELHLIHYSYGVNSTEKGDLSSESTVSRIRTEHFPLTLESARPSHTSQYLCASNRGSINEQFFGPGTRLTVL.

The V call is TRBV15, the J call TRBJ1-2; a possible D gene is TRBD1 (6 bases). Germline loops: CDR1 LNHNV, CDR2 YYDKDF (reference sequence). The CDR3 runs to 11 residues. Trimming pared 9 bases from V and 3 bases from J, leaving 8 bases between. The CDR3: CATSGDYGYTF. The CDR3 bases are TGTGCCACTTCAGGGGACTATGGCTACACCTTC.

The rearrangement uses TRBV24-1 and TRBJ2-4; a weak D match, TRBD1 (6 bases). The CDR3 is 16 residues long. Germline V gives CDR1 KGHDR, CDR2 SFDVKD. Trimming took 6 bases from V and 5 from J, leaving 19 bases between them. CDR3 region: CATSHSGSGQQNIQYF. The CDR3 DNA reads as TGTGCCACCAGTCATTCGGGCAGTGGACAGCAAAACATTCAGTACTTC.

V is TRBV21-1 and J is TRBJ2-7; the table gives TRBD1 as D, unverified against the DNA. TRBV21-1 is noted as a pseudogene. The CDR3 length is 15 residues. The CDR3 loop is CASSMVDTATYEQYF. CDR3 bases: TGTGCCAGCAGCATGGTGGACACCGCCACGTACGAGCAGTACTTC.

The chain carries TRBV24-1 and TRBJ1-2; TRBD1 matches at 10 bases. V trimming: 7 bases; J trimming: 5 bases; junction bases outside the gene matches: 9. Germline V gene lookup returns CDR1 KGHDR and CDR2 SFDVKD. The CDR3 contains 15 residues. CDR3 sequence: CATSPPPGQGYGYTF. The CDR3, as DNA: TGTGCCACCAGCCCCCCCCCGGGACAGGGGTATGGCTACACCTTC.

The gene calls are TRBV7-2 and TRBJ1-1; D remains ambiguous. The CDR3 has 13 amino acids. V was shortened by 4 bases and J by 1 base, with 7 bases between the two germline ends. Germline V gene lookup returns CDR1 SGHTA and CDR2 FQGNSA. DNA of the CDR3: TGTGCCAGCAGCTCACAGAAGAACACTGAAGCTTTCTTT. Encoded protein: CASSSQKNTEAFF.

Comment on this clone: No DNA is shown, since the ends of the CDR3 on it are uncertain; the CDR3 is the one TCRdb lists. This sequence joins TRBV6-5 and TRBJ2-7; no DNA check was done on the table's D call, TRBD1. Germline CDR1 reads MNHEY; CDR2 reads SVGAGI. The CDR3 has 14 amino acids, counting both end residues. The CDR3 protein is CASILGQAHYEQYF.

This clone was detected only a few times. The CDR3 protein is CAWSVIKETQYF. In DNA, the CDR3 is TGTGCCTGGAGTGTAATTAAAGAGACCCAGTACTTC. This chain uses TRBV30 with TRBJ2-5; no clear D. Trimming pared 0 bases from V and 3 bases from J, leaving 5 bases between. The germline CDR1 and CDR2 sequences are GTSNPN and SVGIG (reference sequence). The CDR3 is made up of 12 amino acids.

The chain has TRBV30 and TRBJ2-3; no reliable D call. The V end was cut by 5 bases, the J end by 0 bases, with 9 bases between. The CDR3 contains 13 residues. Looked up from germline, CDR1 is GTSNPN and CDR2 is SVGIG (reference sequence). In nucleotides, the CDR3 is TGTGCCTGGGTCCCGACTAGCACAGATACGCAGTATTTT. Protein sequence: CAWVPTSTDTQYF.

This chain joins TRBV5-4 and TRBJ1-2, with D tentatively TRBD1 (5 bases). The germline V gene has CDR1 SGHNT and CDR2 YYREEE (reference sequence). The CDR3 sequence is 14 residues long. Trimming stripped 3 bases from V and 3 bases from J, with 12 bases between. The CDR3 here is CASSSDISDYGYTF. The CDR3 nucleotides read TGTGCCAGCAGCTCGGACATTTCGGACTATGGCTACACCTTC.

This chain joins TRBV7-2 and TRBJ2-2; a possible D gene is TRBD2 (6 bases). The germline V gene has CDR1 SGHTA and CDR2 FQGNSA. V shed 1 base and J shed 2 bases, with 17 bases lying between them. There are 18 residues in the CDR3. The chain's CDR3 is CASSLGFRGWGNTGELFF. The CDR3 nucleotides read TGTGCCAGCAGCTTAGGCTTCCGGGGGTGGGGTAACACCGGGGAGCTGTTTTTT.

CDR3 coding DNA: TGTGCCAGCAGCGCTTGGACAGGCGGGGATGAAGCTTTCTTT. Translating it yields CASSAWTGGDEAFF. The chain combines TRBV11-2 with TRBJ1-1, with 7 bases matching TRBD1. CDR1 is SGHAT and CDR2 is FQNNGV in the germline V gene. This CDR3 is 14 amino acids long. V lost 5 bases, J lost 7 bases, and 10 bases stayed unmatched.

The gene calls are TRBV5-1 and TRBJ2-1, with D uncertain. The germline gives CDR1 SGHRS, CDR2 YFSETQ. The V and J ends lost 2 bases and 10 bases respectively, with 13 bases between them. This CDR3 contains 13 residues. For the CDR3, the DNA is TGCGCCAGCAGCTTAACAGTCACGTACGAGCAGTTCTTC. This sequence encodes CASSLTVTYEQFF.

The V call is TRBV2, the J call TRBJ2-2, with D possibly TRBD2 on 6 matching bases. CDR3 length: 14 residues. Germline lookup yields CDR1 SNHLY and CDR2 FYNNEI. Deletions cut 11 bases from V and 0 bases from J, with 13 bases between. In DNA, the CDR3 is TGTGCCGGACGGGAGACTTCGAACACCGGGGAGCTGTTTTTT. It specifies CAGRETSNTGELFF.

The rearrangement joins TRBV7-2 to TRBJ2-1, with 7 positions matching TRBD1. This CDR3 region has 15 residues. Losses at the gene ends were 10 bases for V and 0 bases for J; bases not matched to a gene: 9. In germline, CDR1 is SGHTA, CDR2 FQGNSA. The CDR3 here is CAITTTGSSYNEQFF. For the CDR3, the DNA is TGTGCCATCACGACGACAGGGAGCTCCTACAATGAGCAGTTCTTC.

The chain is built from TRBV3-1 (or the pseudogene TRBV3-2) and TRBJ1-4; weak D call: TRBD1 (6 bases). CDR1 LGHDT and CDR2 YNNKEL come from the germline V gene (reference sequence). The CDR3 contains 14 residues. V gave up 5 bases and J gave up 5 bases, with 12 bases separating them. CDR3 loop: CASSFRGSNEKLFF. DNA for the CDR3: TGTGCCAGCAGCTTCAGGGGTTCGAATGAAAAACTGTTTTTT.